One sample yielded the 13 T cell receptor beta chains listed below, sequenced in a study of OX40 agonist ivuxolimab in advanced cancers. Here immunoSEQ multiplex PCR was the method, and the copy in TCRdb shows in-frame clones only, minus some. The profile shows 80,000 or so clones, roughly 88% of them singletons. Sample: CD4+ or CD8+ T cells sorted from blood, taken in a trial of the OX40 agonist ivuxolimab. Receptors were obtained from an adult with an advanced solid tumor such as melanoma, head and neck, liver or kidney cancer.

This clone showed up just once. The chain employs TRBV7-2 and TRBJ2-5; D is possibly TRBD1 (6 bases). The V gene's germline CDR1 is SGHTA and CDR2 FQGNSA. Trimming removed 5 bases at V and 3 bases at J, with 22 bases between. CDR3 length: 17 amino acids. CDR3 DNA: TGTGCCAGCAGCCGAGCCCCTCAGGGGCCGGCCGAAGAGACCCAGTACTTC. Protein: CASSRAPQGPAEETQYF.

CDR3 in amino acids: CASSSNVGLLDRNEQFF. CDR3 in DNA: TGTGCCAGCAGCTCGAACGTTGGACTACTCGACCGGAATGAGCAGTTCTTC. The J gene is TRBJ2-1, the V gene TRBV13; D perhaps matches TRBD2 (6 bases). Germline lookup yields CDR1 PRHDT and CDR2 FYEKMQ (reference sequence). This CDR3 is built from 17 residues. Trimming took 4 bases from V and 7 from J, leaving 23 bases between them.

V and J are TRBV7-2 and TRBJ2-7, with TRBD2 matching over 7 bases. The germline gives CDR1 SGHTA, CDR2 FQGNSA. The CDR3 totals 14 residues. After removal of 1 base from V and 2 bases from J, the junction contained 2 bases not matched to a gene. CDR3 sequence: CASSLDSGTYEQYF. The DNA for the CDR3 is TGTGCCAGCAGCTTAGACAGCGGGACCTACGAGCAGTACTTC.

As regards this clone: The same CDR3 is also encoded by other DNA sequences in this sample. V and J are TRBV28 and TRBJ2-5; the match to TRBD2 covers 10 bases. CDR1 MDHEN and CDR2 SYDVKM come from the germline V gene. The trim removed 5 bases at V and 1 base at J, leaving 4 bases unmatched. The CDR3 runs to 15 residues. The CDR3 DNA reads TGTGCCAGCAGTCCGCTAGCGGGGGCCCAAGAGACCCAGTACTTC. Translating gives CASSPLAGAQETQYF.

CDR3 coding DNA: TGTGCCAGCAGCTGGGCGGGCGGGACTTTGGCCTACGAGCAGTACTTC. Its translation is CASSWAGGTLAYEQYF. The genes are TRBV11-3 and TRBJ2-7, with TRBD2 as a possible D gene (6 bases). The CDR3 is 16 residues long. Between the trimmed V and J ends, which lost 4 bases and 2 bases, there was a span of 18 bases. The germline gives CDR1 SGHNT, CDR2 YENEEA.

V and J are TRBV7-9 and TRBJ2-1, with TRBD1 matching 9 bases. The CDR3 length is 16 residues. V was clipped by 3 bases and J by 8 bases; unmatched bases: 11. Germline V gene sequence: CDR1 SEHNR, CDR2 FQNEAQ (reference sequence). Here the CDR3 DNA reads TGTGCCAGCAGCTTCTGGGTAGGGACAGGGAGCGATGAGCAGTTCTTC. It codes for CASSFWVGTGSDEQFF.

This clone has only a few counts. The V call is TRBV12-5, the J call TRBJ2-2, with D tentatively TRBD1 (6 bases). The CDR3 runs 15 residues. V was pared by 3 bases and J by 6 bases, with 14 bases between. CDR1 and CDR2 (germline): LGHNT, FRNRAP. CDR3 DNA: TGTGCTAGTGGTTTATCATCAGGGGACCCCGGGGAGCTGTTTTTT. This codes for CASGLSSGDPGELFF.

This chain joins TRBV19 and TRBJ1-4; no clear D. The CDR3 has 14 residues. CDR1 is LNHDA, CDR2 SQIVND, per germline (reference sequence). V was clipped by 10 bases and J by 4 bases, with 16 bases between them. Here the CDR3 DNA reads TGTGCCACCTCTCCGGGCGATGGTAATGAAAAACTGTTTTTT. It encodes CATSPGDGNEKLFF.

This clone was counted a single time. This rearrangement joins TRBV7-2 to TRBJ2-1; possible D gene TRBD2, 7 bases. CDR3 size: 13 residues. Per germline, CDR1 SGHTA and CDR2 FQGNSA. V dropped 11 bases and J dropped 2 bases, with 13 bases sitting between them. Here the CDR3 DNA reads TGTGCCGGCCGCGGGGGCCCCTACAATGAGCAGTTCTTC. Translated, it gives CAGRGGPYNEQFF.

The J gene is TRBJ2-2, the V gene TRBV19, with 8 bases matching TRBD1. Germline V gene data show CDR1 as LNHDA and CDR2 as SQIVND (reference sequence). Losses at the gene ends were 5 bases for V and 6 bases for J; bases not matched to a gene: 8. The CDR3 contains 15 residues. The CDR3 protein is CASSSLDRVAGELFF. In nucleotides, the CDR3 is TGTGCCAGTAGTTCCTTGGACAGGGTGGCCGGGGAGCTGTTTTTT.

The table lists this clone with a few counts. The chain recombines TRBV10-3 with TRBJ2-5; TRBD2 matches at 8 bases. V dropped 1 base and J dropped 1; count of bases not matched to a gene: 5. This CDR3 is 16 amino acids long. CDR1 and CDR2 from the germline V gene are ENHRY and SYGVKD. The CDR3 DNA follows: TGTGCCATCAGTGAGTTTTCGGGGGGGATCCAAGAGACCCAGTACTTC. Translating gives CAISEFSGGIQETQYF.

The gene calls are TRBV6-6 and TRBJ1-5, with a weak D call TRBD1 (5 bases). Germline CDR1 MNHNY, CDR2 SVGAGI (reference sequence). The CDR3 length is 15 residues. V lost 6 bases and J lost 1, with 13 bases in between. CDR3 amino acids: CASRQYGGSNQPQHF. The CDR3, as DNA: TGTGCCAGCAGGCAATACGGGGGGAGCAATCAGCCCCAGCATTTT.

The rearrangement joins TRBV4-3 to TRBJ1-2; D gene unclear. This CDR3 is 14 amino acids long. V dropped 3 bases and J dropped 8 bases, with 16 bases sitting between them. Germline V CDR1 and CDR2: LGHNA, YSLEER. As DNA, the CDR3 is TGCGCCAGCAGCCAGGGTTCGACACATGGAGGCTACACCTTC. This encodes CASSQGSTHGGYTF.